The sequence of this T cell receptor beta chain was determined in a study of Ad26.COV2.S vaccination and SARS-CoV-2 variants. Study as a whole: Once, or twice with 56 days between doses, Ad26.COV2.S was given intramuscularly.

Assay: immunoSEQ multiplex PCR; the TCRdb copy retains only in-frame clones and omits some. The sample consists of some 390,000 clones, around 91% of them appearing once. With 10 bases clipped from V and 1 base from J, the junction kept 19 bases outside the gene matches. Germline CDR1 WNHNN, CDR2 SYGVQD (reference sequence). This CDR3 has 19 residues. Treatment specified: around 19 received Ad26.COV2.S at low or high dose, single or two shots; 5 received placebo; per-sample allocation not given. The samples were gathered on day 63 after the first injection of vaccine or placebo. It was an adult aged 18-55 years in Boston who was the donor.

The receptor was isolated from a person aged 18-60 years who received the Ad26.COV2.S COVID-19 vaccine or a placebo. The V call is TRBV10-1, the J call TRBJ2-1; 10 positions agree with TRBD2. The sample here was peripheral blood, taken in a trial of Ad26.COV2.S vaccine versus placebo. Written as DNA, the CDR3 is TGCGCCATCTTGAGTGAAGCGGGAGGGCCCAGGTGTTCCTACAATGAGCAGTTCTTC. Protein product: CAILSEAGGPRCSYNEQFF.